This TCR beta chain is from a study of a mutant IDH1 vaccine in newly diagnosed glioma. Across the study: Males made up approximately 62% and females around 38% of treated patients, whose mean age was roughly 40 years. Patients arrived already treated with radiotherapy, temozolomide, or both, most having had both.

The time point was: baseline, week 1 (first vaccination visit). The treatment here: pre-vaccination baseline after standard-of-care therapy. Astrocytomas found in donors were new, WHO grade 3 or 4, IDH1-mutant and ATRX-lost. Clones were read by immunoSEQ multiplex PCR, and TCRdb kept only the in-frame ones, dropping some. The table shows 25,000 to 35,000 clones, with approximately 80% occurring only once. Findings and caveats of the study: Detectable vaccine-induced immune responses arose in more than 85% of patients.

This clone was seen a few times. What it recognizes is unknown. The TCR was taken from a man aged 30 to 45 with glioma. The starting material was PBMCs, obtained from a glioma patient treated with radiotherapy, temozolomide or both.

CDR3 amino acids: CASKKAGGAEAFF. As DNA, the CDR3 is TGTGCCAGCAAGAAGGCAGGAGGGGCTGAAGCTTTCTTT. This sequence joins TRBV2 and TRBJ1-1; TRBD1 is a possible D gene (5 bases). Trimming shortened V by 7 bases and J by 6 bases, and 15 bases separated the two germline ends. CDR1 and CDR2 (germline): SNHLY, FYNNEI. CDR3 length: 13 residues.